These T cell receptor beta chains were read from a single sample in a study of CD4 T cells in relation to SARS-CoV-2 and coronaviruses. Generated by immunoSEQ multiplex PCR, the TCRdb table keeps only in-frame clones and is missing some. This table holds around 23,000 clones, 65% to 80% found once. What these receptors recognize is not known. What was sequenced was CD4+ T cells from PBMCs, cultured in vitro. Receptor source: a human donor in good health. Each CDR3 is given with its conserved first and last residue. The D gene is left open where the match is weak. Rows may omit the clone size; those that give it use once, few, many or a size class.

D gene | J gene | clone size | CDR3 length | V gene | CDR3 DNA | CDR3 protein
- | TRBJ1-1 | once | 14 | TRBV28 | TGTGCCAGCAGTCGCGGAGGGGGGATGTCTGAAGCTTTCTTT | CASSRGGGMSEAFF
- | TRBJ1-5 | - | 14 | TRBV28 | TGTGCCAGCAGTTTCGGACAGAGGGGTAAGCCCCAGCATTTT | CASSFGQRGKPQHF
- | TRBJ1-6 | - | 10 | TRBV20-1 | TGCAGTGCTAGTGGTACCACCCTCCACTTT | CSASGTTLHF
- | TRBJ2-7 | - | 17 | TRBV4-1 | TGCGCCAGCAGCCAAGAGTTTCGGGCAGGTATTCGGTCCGAGCAGTACTTC | CASSQEFRAGIRSEQYF
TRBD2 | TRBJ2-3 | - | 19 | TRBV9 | TGTGCCAGCAGCGTAGTTAAACTAGCGGGGGCCTCTAGCACAGATACGCAGTATTTT | CASSVVKLAGASSTDTQYF
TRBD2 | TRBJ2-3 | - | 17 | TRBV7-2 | TGTGCCAGCAGCACTCGACTAGCGGGAGGATACACAGATACGCAGTATTTT | CASSTRLAGGYTDTQYF
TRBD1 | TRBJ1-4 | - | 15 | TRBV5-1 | TGCGCCAGCAGTTATGACGGGACAGGGGATGAAAAACTGTTTTTT | CASSYDGTGDEKLFF
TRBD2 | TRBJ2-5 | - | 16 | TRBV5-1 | TGCGCCAGCAGCTTGGGTGTGCGGGGGGGCAGTGAGACCCAGTACTTC | CASSLGVRGGSETQYF
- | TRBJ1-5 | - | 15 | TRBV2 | TGTGCCAGCAGTGAATTTGAGTTTAGCAATCAGCCCCAGCATTTT | CASSEFEFSNQPQHF
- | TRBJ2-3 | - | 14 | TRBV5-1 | TGCGCCAGCAGCTTGTCCGGGAGAGAAGATACGCAGTATTTT | CASSLSGREDTQYF
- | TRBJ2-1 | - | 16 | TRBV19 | TGTGCCAGTAGTATAGGGGGTGTACGTGGTGGCAATGAGCAGTTCTTC | CASSIGGVRGGNEQFF
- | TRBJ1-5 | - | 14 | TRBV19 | TGTGCCAGTAGTATCGGACCAGAGGTTCAGCCCCAGCATTTT | CASSIGPEVQPQHF
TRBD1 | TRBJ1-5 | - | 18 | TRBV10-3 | TGTGCCATCAGTGAGTCGAGGGGGCAGGGGGGTAGCAATCAGCCCCAGCATTTT | CAISESRGQGGSNQPQHF
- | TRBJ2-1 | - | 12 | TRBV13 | TGTGCCAGCAGCGTCATGTCGGTTGAGCAGTTCTTC | CASSVMSVEQFF
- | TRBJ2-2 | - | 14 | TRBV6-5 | TGTGCCAGCAGGAATGGCGTTTCGACCGGGGAGCTGTTTTTT | CASRNGVSTGELFF
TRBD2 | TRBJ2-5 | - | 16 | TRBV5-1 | TGCGCCAGCAGCCGGGGGACTACTCCACTTCAAGAGACCCAGTACTTC | CASSRGTTPLQETQYF
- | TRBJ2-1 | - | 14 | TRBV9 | TGTGCCAGCAGCCTAGCGTGGTCTGGCAATGAGCAGTTCTTC | CASSLAWSGNEQFF
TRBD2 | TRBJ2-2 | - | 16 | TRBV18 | TGTGCCAGCTCGCCCACTAGCGGGAGGAACACCGGGGAGCTGTTTTTT | CASSPTSGRNTGELFF
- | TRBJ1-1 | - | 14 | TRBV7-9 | TGTGCCAGCAGCTCGTCCGGGACACACACTGAAGCTTTCTTT | CASSSSGTHTEAFF
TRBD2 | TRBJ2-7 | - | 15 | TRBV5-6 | TGTGCCAGCAGCTTGGATGCCGGGGGGGGCTACGAGCAGTACTTC | CASSLDAGGGYEQYF
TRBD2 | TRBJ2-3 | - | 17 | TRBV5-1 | TGCGCCAGCAGCCAGAAACTAGCGGGGGACCTAGTAGATACGCAGTATTTT | CASSQKLAGDLVDTQYF
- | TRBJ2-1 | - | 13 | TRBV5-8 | TGTGCCAATTCACTAGCACGGGGAAATGAGCAGTTCTTC | CANSLARGNEQFF
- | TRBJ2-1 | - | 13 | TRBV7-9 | TGTGCCAGCAGCCCTCGAGAGGGGTACGAGCAGTTCTTC | CASSPREGYEQFF
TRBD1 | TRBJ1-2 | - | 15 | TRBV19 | TGTGCCAGTAGGCAAACAGGGGGCAGTTACTATGGCTACACCTTC | CASRQTGGSYYGYTF
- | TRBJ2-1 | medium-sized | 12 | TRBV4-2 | TGTGCCAGCAGCCCAACGTGGAATGAGCAGTTCTTC | CASSPTWNEQFF